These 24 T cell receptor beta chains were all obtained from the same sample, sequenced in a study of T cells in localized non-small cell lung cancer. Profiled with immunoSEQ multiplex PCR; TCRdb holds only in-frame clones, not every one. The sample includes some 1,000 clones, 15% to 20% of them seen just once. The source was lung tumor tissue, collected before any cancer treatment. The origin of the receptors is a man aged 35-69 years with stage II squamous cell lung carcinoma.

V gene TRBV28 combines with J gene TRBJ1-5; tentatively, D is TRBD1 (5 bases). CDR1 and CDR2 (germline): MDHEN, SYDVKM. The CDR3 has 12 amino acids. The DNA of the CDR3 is TGTGTCTCCGGGGGGGGAGGACAGCCCCAGCATTTT. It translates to CVSGGGGQPQHF.

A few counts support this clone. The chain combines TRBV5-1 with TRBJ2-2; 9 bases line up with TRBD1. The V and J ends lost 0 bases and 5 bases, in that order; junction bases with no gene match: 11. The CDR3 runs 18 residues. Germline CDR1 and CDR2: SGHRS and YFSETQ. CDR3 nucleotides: TGCGCCAGCAGCTTGGGCGGGGCACCGGGACAGGGAACCGGGGAGCTGTTTTTT. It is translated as CASSLGGAPGQGTGELFF.

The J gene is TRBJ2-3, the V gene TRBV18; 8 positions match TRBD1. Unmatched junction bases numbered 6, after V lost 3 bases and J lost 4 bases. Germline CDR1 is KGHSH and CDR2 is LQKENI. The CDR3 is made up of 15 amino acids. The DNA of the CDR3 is TGTGCCAGCTCACCGTCCGGACAGGGTCCAGATACGCAGTATTTT. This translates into CASSPSGQGPDTQYF.

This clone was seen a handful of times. The CDR3 region is CASSYVFGAEAFF. The CDR3 DNA sequence: TGTGCCAGCAGTTACGTGTTTGGTGCTGAAGCTTTCTTT. This chain connects TRBV6-8 to TRBJ1-1; D unresolved. Germline CDR1 MNHGY, CDR2 SAAAGT. V was trimmed by 2 bases and J by 6 bases, leaving 10 bases between them. The CDR3 consists of 13 residues.

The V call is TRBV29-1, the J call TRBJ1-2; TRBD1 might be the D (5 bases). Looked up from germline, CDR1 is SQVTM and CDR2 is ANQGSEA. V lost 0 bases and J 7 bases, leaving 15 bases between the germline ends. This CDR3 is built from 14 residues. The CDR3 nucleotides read TGCAGCGTTGAAGATTATAGGGGCGCGGGTGGCTACACCTTC. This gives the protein CSVEDYRGAGGYTF.

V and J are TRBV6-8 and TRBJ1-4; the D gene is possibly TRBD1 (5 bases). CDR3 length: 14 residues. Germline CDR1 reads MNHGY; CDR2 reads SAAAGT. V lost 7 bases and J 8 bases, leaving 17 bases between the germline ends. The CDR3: CASNSDGTGEKLFF. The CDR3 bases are TGTGCCAGCAACTCGGACGGGACGGGAGAAAAACTGTTTTTT.

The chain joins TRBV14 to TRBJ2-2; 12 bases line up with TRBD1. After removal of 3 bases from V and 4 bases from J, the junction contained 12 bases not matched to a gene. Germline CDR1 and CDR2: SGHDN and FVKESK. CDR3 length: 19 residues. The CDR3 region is CASSQSRDRGRWATGELFF. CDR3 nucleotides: TGTGCCAGCAGCCAGTCCCGGGACAGGGGGCGCTGGGCCACCGGGGAGCTGTTTTTT.

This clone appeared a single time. As DNA, the CDR3 is TGCGCCAGCAGCTTCAACCCGGGAGGGCGGGACACCGGGGAGCTGTTTTTT. It codes for CASSFNPGGRDTGELFF. The chain links TRBV5-1 to TRBJ2-2; 8 bases are a match to TRBD2. The CDR3 length is 17 residues. With 2 bases clipped from V and 3 bases from J, the junction kept 9 bases outside the gene matches. Germline values: CDR1 SGHRS, CDR2 YFSETQ.

The CDR3 nucleotides are TGTGCCAGCAGCGAAGGGTCCTATAGCAATCAGCCCCAGCATTTT. Amino acids: CASSEGSYSNQPQHF. J is TRBJ1-5 and V is TRBV11-3; D remains unclear. V was clipped by 5 bases and J by 0 bases, with 11 bases between them. The CDR3 totals 15 residues. CDR1 and CDR2 from the germline V gene are SGHNT and YENEEA. Drawing the rest from reference TRBV11-3 and TRBJ1-5, the complete variable domain is EAGVVQSPRYKIIEKKQPVAFWCNPISGHNTLYWYLQNLGQGPELLIRYENEEAVDDSQLPKDRFSAERLKGVDSTLKIQPAELGDSAVYLCASSEGSYSNQPQHFGDGTRLSIL.

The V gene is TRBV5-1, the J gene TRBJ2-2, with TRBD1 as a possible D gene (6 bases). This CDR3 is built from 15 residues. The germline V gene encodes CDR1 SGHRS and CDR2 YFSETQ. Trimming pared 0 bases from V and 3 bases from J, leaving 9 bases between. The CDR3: CASSLGGPDTGELFF. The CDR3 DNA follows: TGCGCCAGCAGCTTGGGGGGGCCCGACACCGGGGAGCTGTTTTTT.

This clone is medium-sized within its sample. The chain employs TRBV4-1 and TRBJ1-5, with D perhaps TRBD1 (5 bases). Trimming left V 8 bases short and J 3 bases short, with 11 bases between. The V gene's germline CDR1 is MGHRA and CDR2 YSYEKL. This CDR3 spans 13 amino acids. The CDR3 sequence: CASAGRTNQPQHF. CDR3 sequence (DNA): TGCGCCAGCGCGGGACGCACCAATCAGCCCCAGCATTTT.

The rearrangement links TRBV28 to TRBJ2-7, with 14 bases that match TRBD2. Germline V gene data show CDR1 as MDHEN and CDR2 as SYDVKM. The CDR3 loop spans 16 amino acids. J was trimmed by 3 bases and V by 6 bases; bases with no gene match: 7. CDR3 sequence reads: CASREGLAGGSYEQYF. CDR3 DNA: TGTGCCAGCAGAGAAGGACTAGCGGGAGGAAGCTACGAGCAGTACTTC.

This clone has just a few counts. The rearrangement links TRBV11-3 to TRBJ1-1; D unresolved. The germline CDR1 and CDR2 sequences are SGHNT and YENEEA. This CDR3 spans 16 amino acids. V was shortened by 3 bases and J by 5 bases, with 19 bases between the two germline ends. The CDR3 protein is CASSFVLGSDSTEAFF. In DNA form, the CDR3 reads TGTGCCAGCAGCTTCGTTTTGGGCAGTGATTCGACTGAAGCTTTCTTT.

The CDR3, as DNA: TGTGCCAGCAGTAGGGGCATCCCTGGGGTAGCCTACGAGCAGTACTTC. Residues: CASSRGIPGVAYEQYF. The chain carries TRBV6-8 and TRBJ2-7; D may be TRBD1 (5 bases). Deletions cut 5 bases from V and 2 bases from J, with 19 bases between. The germline V gene encodes CDR1 MNHGY and CDR2 SAAAGT. The CDR3 length is 16 residues.

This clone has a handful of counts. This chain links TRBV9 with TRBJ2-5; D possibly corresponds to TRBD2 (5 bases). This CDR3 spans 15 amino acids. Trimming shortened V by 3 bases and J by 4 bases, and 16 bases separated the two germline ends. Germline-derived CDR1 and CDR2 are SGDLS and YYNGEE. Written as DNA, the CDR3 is TGTGCCAGCAGCGCAACTAGGCTTCCTGCAGAGACCCAGTACTTC. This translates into CASSATRLPAETQYF.

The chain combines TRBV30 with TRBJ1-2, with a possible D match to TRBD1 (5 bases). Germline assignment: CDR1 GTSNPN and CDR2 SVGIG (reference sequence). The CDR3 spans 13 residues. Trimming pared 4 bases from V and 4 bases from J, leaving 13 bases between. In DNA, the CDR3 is TGTGCCTGGACGCTACAGGAGGGCTATGGCTACACCTTC. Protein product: CAWTLQEGYGYTF.

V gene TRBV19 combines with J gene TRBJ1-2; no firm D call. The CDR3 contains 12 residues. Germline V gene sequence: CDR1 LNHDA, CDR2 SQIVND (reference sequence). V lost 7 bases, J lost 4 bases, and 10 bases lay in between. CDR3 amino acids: CASNETPYGYTF. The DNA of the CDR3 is TGTGCCAGTAACGAGACCCCCTATGGCTACACCTTC.

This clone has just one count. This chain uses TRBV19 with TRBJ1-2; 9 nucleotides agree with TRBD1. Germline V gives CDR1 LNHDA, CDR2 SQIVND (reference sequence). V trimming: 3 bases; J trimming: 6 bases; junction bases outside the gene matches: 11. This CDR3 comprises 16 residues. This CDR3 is CASSISHYGTGHGYTF. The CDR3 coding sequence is TGTGCCAGTAGTATCTCTCACTACGGGACAGGGCATGGCTACACCTTC.

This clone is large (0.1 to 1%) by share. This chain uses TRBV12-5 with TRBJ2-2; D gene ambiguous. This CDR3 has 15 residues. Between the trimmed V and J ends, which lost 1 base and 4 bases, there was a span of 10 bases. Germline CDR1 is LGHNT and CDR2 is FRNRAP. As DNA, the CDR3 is TGTGCTAGTGGTTTGGGGCATCTTGGCACCGGGGAGCTGTTTTTT. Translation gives CASGLGHLGTGELFF.

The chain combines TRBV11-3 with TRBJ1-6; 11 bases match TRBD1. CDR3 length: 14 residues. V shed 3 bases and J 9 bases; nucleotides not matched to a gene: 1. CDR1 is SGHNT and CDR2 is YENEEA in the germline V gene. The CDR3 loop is CASSLGQGGSPLHF. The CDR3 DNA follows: TGTGCCAGCAGCTTGGGACAGGGGGGTTCACCCCTCCACTTT.

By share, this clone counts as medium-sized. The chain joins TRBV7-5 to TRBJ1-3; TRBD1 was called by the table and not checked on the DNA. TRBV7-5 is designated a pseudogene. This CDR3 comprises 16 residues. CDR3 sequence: CASSPPGQGPGNTIYF. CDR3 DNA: TGTGCCAGCAGCCCTCCGGGACAGGGACCAGGAAACACCATATATTTT.

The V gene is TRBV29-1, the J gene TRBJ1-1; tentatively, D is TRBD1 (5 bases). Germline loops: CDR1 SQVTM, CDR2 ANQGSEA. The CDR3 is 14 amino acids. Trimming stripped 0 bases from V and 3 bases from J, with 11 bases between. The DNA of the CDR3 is TGCAGCGTTGAAGAATCAGGGAGGGACACTGAAGCTTTCTTT. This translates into CSVEESGRDTEAFF.

The CDR3 DNA sequence: TGTGCCATCAGCCGGGACAGGGAAGACTATGGCTACACCTTC. It encodes CAISRDREDYGYTF. The V call is TRBV6-8, the J call TRBJ1-2, with 9 nucleotides matching TRBD1. V shed 10 bases, J shed 3 bases, and the junction held 9 bases outside the gene matches. Germline assignment: CDR1 MNHGY and CDR2 SAAAGT. This CDR3 is built from 14 residues.

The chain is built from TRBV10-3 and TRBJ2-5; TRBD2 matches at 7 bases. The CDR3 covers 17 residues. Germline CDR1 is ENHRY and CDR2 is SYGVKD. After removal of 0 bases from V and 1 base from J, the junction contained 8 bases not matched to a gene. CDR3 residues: CAISESGGGTAQETQYF. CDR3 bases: TGTGCCATCAGTGAGTCTGGGGGAGGGACTGCCCAAGAGACCCAGTACTTC.